Sequencing of this TCR beta chain was carried out in a study of early T cells in non-severe SARS-CoV-2 infection. Study-wide background: Sequenced material consisted of bulk RNA (from unsorted whole blood), and chains were unpaired.

This clonotype was recorded a few times. Its antigen remains unidentified. V lost 5 bases and J lost 7, with 14 bases in between. The CDR3 has 14 amino acids. Germline V gives CDR1 SEHNR, CDR2 FQNEAQ (reference sequence). Unique molecular identifiers were added to individual cDNA molecules. TCRdb fed the 5' RACE reads into MiXCR, producing one record per CDR3 protein. The data hold 70,000 to 75,000 distinct CDR3 sequences, with roughly an eighth observed a single time. Notes on the study in general: Missing private and CD4 specificities, VDJdb matching favored anti-spike CD8 responses.

The chain uses TRBV7-9 and TRBJ2-2; D is unresolved. Source material: whole blood. The clonotype was recovered from an adult who was a healthcare worker with PCR-confirmed SARS-CoV-2 infection or an uninfected control (not recorded which). CDR3 amino acids: CASSLYMGSGELFF. For the CDR3, the DNA is TGTGCCAGCAGCCTTTACATGGGCAGCGGGGAGCTGTTTTTT.